This T cell receptor (beta chain) derives from a study of cytomegalovirus exposure and HLA in healthy donors. The CDR3 consists of 15 residues. J lost 4 bases, V lost 0 bases, and 4 bases had no gene match. CDR1 is SGHVS, CDR2 FQNEAQ, per germline. For this clone: The target antigen is unknown.

Data came from immunoSEQ multiplex PCR; TCRdb stores just in-frame clones and leaves some out. The sample yields about 150,000 clones, 88% seen once. General study results and limits: Researchers catalogued under 200 TCR beta chains as cytomegalovirus-associated.

This clonotype originated in a man younger than 30 in good health and CMV-seronegative. Material: PBMCs. The V call is TRBV7-8, the J call TRBJ2-7; 9 nucleotides agree with TRBD2. CDR3 protein: CASSLATSGLYEQYF. The CDR3 DNA reads TGTGCCAGCAGCTTAGCAACTAGCGGGCTATACGAGCAGTACTTC.